The 14 T cell receptor beta chains given below trace back to one sample, sequenced in a study of T-cell memory formation after mild COVID-19. TCRdb reanalysed the 5' RACE reads using MiXCR and keeps one entry per CDR3 protein. Among roughly 190,000 distinct CDR3 sequences listed, 10% were seen once. Sequenced: PBMCs or a T cell subset sorted from them (not recorded which). These receptors were obtained from a man younger than 30 who had mild COVID-19 (a few samples of this study predate the infection). Cell type and time point are not known.

At least ten counts were recorded for this clonotype. The J gene is TRBJ1-6, the V gene TRBV7-2; 11 bases align to TRBD1. CDR1 SGHTA and CDR2 FQGNSA come from the germline V gene. The ends lost 2 bases at V and 6 bases at J; junction bases unmatched: 3. The CDR3 extends over 16 amino acids. As DNA, the CDR3 is TGTGCCAGCAGCTTAAATGGACAGGGGGCTAATTCACCCCTCCACTTT. Protein sequence: CASSLNGQGANSPLHF. The whole variable domain, remainder taken from reference TRBV7-2 and TRBJ1-6, is GAGVSQSPSNKVTEKGKDVELRCDPISGHTALYWYRQSLGQGLEFLIYFQGNSAPDKSGLPSDRFSAERTGGSVSTLTIQRTQQEDSAVYLCASSLNGQGANSPLHFGNGTRLTVT.

This sequence joins TRBV5-5 and TRBJ2-7; D ambiguous. CDR1 SGHKS and CDR2 YYEKEE come from the germline V gene (reference sequence). Trimming stripped 0 bases from V and 7 bases from J, with 11 bases between. The CDR3 is 13 residues long. The CDR3 protein is CASSLAAQGEQYV. CDR3 nucleotides: TGTGCCAGCAGCTTGGCGGCCCAAGGAGAGCAGTACGTC.

V and J are TRBV10-1 and TRBJ2-7, with a weak D call TRBD2 (6 bases). The CDR3 loop spans 12 amino acids. V shed 5 bases and J shed 5 bases, with 10 bases lying between them. The V gene's germline CDR1 is WNHNN and CDR2 SYGVQD (reference sequence). The CDR3 coding sequence is TGCGCCAGCAGTCGCCGGGAGCACGAGCAGTACTTC. Its translation: CASSRREHEQYF.

This chain joins TRBV18 and TRBJ1-5; possible D gene TRBD1, 6 bases. The V gene's germline CDR1 is KGHSH and CDR2 LQKENI. V lost 2 bases and J 2 bases, leaving 13 bases between the germline ends. CDR3 length: 16 amino acids. CDR3 sequence reads: CASSPDWAGGNQPQHF. The CDR3, as DNA: TGTGCCAGCTCACCAGATTGGGCAGGGGGCAATCAGCCCCAGCATTTT. Combining the CDR3 with reference TRBV18 and TRBJ1-5 gives the whole variable domain NAGVMQNPRHLVRRRGQEARLRCSPMKGHSHVYWYRQLPEEGLKFMVYLQKENIIDESGMPKERFSAEFPKEGPSILRIQQVVRGDSAAYFCASSPDWAGGNQPQHFGDGTRLSIL.

The CDR3 loop reads CASSDRPNYEQYF. CDR3 bases: TGCGCCAGCAGTGATCGCCCCAACTACGAGCAGTACTTC. The chain has TRBV10-1 and TRBJ2-7; D remains unclear. V dropped 3 bases and J dropped 3 bases, with 9 bases sitting between them. The germline V gene encodes CDR1 WNHNN and CDR2 SYGVQD (reference sequence). This CDR3 is 13 amino acids long.

This clonotype was picked up many times. This rearrangement joins TRBV5-1 to TRBJ2-3; 7 bases match TRBD1. The CDR3 is made up of 15 amino acids. Germline assignment: CDR1 SGHRS and CDR2 YFSETQ. Trimming at V came to 2 bases and at J to 4 bases, leaving 7 bases not matched to a gene. CDR3 amino acids: CASSFVGQSPDTQYF. DNA of the CDR3: TGCGCCAGCAGCTTTGTGGGACAGAGTCCAGATACGCAGTATTTT.

The chain has TRBV4-2 and TRBJ2-2; tentative D call: TRBD1 (7 bases). Trimming left V 1 base short and J 4 bases short, with 13 bases between. The CDR3 spans 16 residues. The V gene's germline CDR1 is LGHNA and CDR2 YNFKEQ. The CDR3: CASSQVEGAGTGELFF. Here the CDR3 DNA reads TGTGCCAGCAGCCAAGTGGAGGGGGCGGGCACCGGGGAGCTGTTTTTT.

This clonotype was observed once. The V gene is TRBV6-2 or TRBV6-3, the J gene TRBJ2-1, with D perhaps being TRBD1 or TRBD2 (5 bases each). Germline CDR1 MNHEY, CDR2 SVGEGT. Trimming took off 6 bases at V and 3 bases at J, with 15 bases between the two ends. The length of the CDR3 is 15 residues. The CDR3, as DNA: TGTGCCAGCAGCCGTGCCGGGACCAACTACAATGAGCAGTTCTTC. Translation gives CASSRAGTNYNEQFF.

This clonotype was seen only a few times. The chain is built from TRBV5-1 and TRBJ2-5, with 7 bases matching TRBD2. Germline CDR1 reads SGHRS; CDR2 reads YFSETQ. The CDR3 totals 15 residues. V was pared by 0 bases and J by 4 bases, with 6 bases of the junction left unmatched. The CDR3 protein is CASSLVPGGGETQYF. In DNA, the CDR3 is TGCGCCAGCAGCTTGGTACCGGGGGGAGGAGAGACCCAGTACTTC.

This clonotype was detected many times. This sequence joins TRBV29-1 and TRBJ2-7; the D gene is possibly TRBD1 (6 bases). The length of the CDR3 is 12 residues. Per the germline V gene, CDR1 is SQVTM and CDR2 is ANQGSEA. The V and J ends lost 4 bases and 0 bases respectively, with 7 bases between them. The DNA of the CDR3 is TGCAGCGTTGGCAGGGGCTCCTACGAGCAGTACTTC. It is translated as CSVGRGSYEQYF.

This clonotype was observed once. Being one base from a much bigger clone, this may be a read error. V usage is TRBV9 and J usage is TRBJ1-2; D possibly corresponds to TRBD1 (5 bases). The V and J ends lost 2 bases and 2 bases respectively, with 7 bases between them. The CDR3 is 13 residues long. The germline CDR1 and CDR2 sequences are SGDLS and YYNGEE. CDR3 region: CASSVEGNYGYTF. CDR3 nucleotides: TGTGCCAGCAGCGTGGAGGGGAACTATGGCTACACCTTC.

This clonotype was seen ten or more times. This chain joins TRBV7-2 and TRBJ2-7; either TRBD1 or TRBD2 may supply D (6 bases each). V was cut by 5 bases and J by 3 bases, with 17 bases left in between. Germline V gene data show CDR1 as SGHTA and CDR2 as FQGNSA. The CDR3 sequence is 15 residues long. The CDR3 nucleotides read TGTGCCAGCAGCCTGGGGGACGGGGGCCTCTACGAGCAGTACGTC. This sequence encodes CASSLGDGGLYEQYV.

This chain connects TRBV19 to TRBJ2-1; the match to TRBD1 covers 7 bases. V lost 5 bases to trimming and J lost 9 bases; unmatched junction nucleotides: 7. Germline values: CDR1 LNHDA, CDR2 SQIVND (reference sequence). The CDR3 is made up of 13 amino acids. CDR3: CASSLRQGTEQFF. The CDR3, as DNA: TGTGCCAGTAGTCTCCGACAGGGCACTGAGCAGTTCTTC.

The table lists this clonotype with a few counts. This chain joins TRBV20-1 and TRBJ2-1, with 9 positions matching TRBD2. J lost 13 bases, V lost 3 bases, and 7 bases had no gene match. The CDR3 totals 12 residues. CDR1 is DFQATT, CDR2 SNEGSKA, per germline (reference sequence). The chain's CDR3 is CSASVAGGRQFF. The CDR3 DNA follows: TGCAGTGCTAGCGTGGCGGGGGGGCGACAGTTCTTC.